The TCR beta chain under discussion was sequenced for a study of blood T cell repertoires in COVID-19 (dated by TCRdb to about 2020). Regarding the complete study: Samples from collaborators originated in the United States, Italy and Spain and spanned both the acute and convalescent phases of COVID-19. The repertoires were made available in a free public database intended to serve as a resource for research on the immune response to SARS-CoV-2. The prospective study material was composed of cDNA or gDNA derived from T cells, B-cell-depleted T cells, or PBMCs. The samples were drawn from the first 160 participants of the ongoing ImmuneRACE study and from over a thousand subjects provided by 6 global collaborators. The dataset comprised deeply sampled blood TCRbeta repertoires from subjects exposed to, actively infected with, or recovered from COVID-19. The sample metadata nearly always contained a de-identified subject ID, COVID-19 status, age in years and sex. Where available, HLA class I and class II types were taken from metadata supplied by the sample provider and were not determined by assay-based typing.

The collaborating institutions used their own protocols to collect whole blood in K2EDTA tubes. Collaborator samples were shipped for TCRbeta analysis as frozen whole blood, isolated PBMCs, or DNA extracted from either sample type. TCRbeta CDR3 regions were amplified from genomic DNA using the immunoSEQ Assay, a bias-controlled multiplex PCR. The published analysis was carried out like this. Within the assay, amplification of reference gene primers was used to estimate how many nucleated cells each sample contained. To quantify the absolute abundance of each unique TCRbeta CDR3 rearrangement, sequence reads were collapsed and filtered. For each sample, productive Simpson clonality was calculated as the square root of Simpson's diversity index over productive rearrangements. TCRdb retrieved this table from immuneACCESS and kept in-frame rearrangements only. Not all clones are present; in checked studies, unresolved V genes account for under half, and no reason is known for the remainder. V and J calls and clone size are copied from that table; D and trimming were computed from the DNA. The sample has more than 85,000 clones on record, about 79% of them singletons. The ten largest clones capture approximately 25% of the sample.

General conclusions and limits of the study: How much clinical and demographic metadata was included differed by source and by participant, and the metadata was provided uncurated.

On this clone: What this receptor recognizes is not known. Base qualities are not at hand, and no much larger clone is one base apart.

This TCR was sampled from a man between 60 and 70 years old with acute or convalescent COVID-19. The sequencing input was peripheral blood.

Read as DNA, the sequence is TGTGCCAGCTCACAACAGGGGACATCCTACAATGAGCAGTTCTTC. It specifies CASSQQGTSYNEQFF. Recombination connected TRBV18 to TRBJ2-1, with 7 bases in between that match TRBD1. Per the germline V gene, KGHSH is the CDR1 and LQKENI is the CDR2. Spanning cysteine to phenylalanine, the CDR3 consists of 15 amino acids. Only the CDR3 DNA is retained, 45 bases long and in frame from the first base. Trimming leaves V shorter by 4 bases and J shorter by 1 base, with the junction holding 4 bases beyond the gene matches.